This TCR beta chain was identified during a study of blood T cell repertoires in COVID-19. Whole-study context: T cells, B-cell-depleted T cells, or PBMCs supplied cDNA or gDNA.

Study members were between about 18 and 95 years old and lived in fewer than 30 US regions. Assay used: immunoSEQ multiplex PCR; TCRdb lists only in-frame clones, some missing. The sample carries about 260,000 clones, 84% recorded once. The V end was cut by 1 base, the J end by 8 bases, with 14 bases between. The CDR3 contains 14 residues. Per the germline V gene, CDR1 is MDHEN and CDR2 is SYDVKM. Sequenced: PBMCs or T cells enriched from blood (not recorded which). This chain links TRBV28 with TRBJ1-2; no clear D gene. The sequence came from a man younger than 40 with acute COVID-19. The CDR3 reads CASSLLPETRGYTF. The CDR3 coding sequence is TGTGCCAGCAGTTTATTACCGGAGACGCGGGGCTACACCTTC.